Shown below are 9 T cell receptor beta chains from a single sample sequenced in a study of response to subunit inactivated influenza vaccine (dated by TCRdb to 2016 to 2019). Libraries were prepared through RT-PCR. The instrument was an Illumina HiSeq 2500. TCRdb applied fastp at Q25 and MiXCR to the public reads, then kept only in-frame beta chains. Each CDR3 protein appears once, grouped with its most common genes and DNA. The sample table shows 290,000 or so distinct CDR3 sequences, and 22% are seen once. The top ten constitute 10% to 13% of the sample. Specimen: PBMCs from blood, collected around 22 months after vaccination. The receptor set was obtained from a man between 50 and 70 years old who received an inactivated influenza vaccine. Donor details come from another sample of the same person, matched by shared clones.

This clonotype occurred a few times. The chain is built from TRBV28 and TRBJ2-5; D unclear. CDR1 is MDHEN, CDR2 SYDVKM, per germline. This CDR3 has 15 amino acids. Deletions cut 7 bases from V and 5 bases from J, with 20 bases between. The CDR3 region has the DNA TGTGCCAGCACGTCCGGTTTTCCCCCCCGGGAGACCCAGTACTTC. Translating it yields CASTSGFPPRETQYF.

This clonotype turned up a few times. The chain recombines TRBV20-1 with TRBJ1-5; no reliable D call. The CDR3 is 14 residues long. V was pared by 0 bases and J by 4 bases, with 10 bases between. The germline V gene encodes CDR1 DFQATT and CDR2 SNEGSKA (reference sequence). The CDR3: CSARDLRTNQPQHF. The CDR3 bases are TGCAGTGCTAGAGATCTAAGGACTAATCAGCCCCAGCATTTT.

The chain carries TRBV10-3 and TRBJ2-3, with 9 bases lining up with TRBD2. V lost 3 bases to trimming and J lost 0 bases; unmatched junction nucleotides: 7. CDR3 length: 17 residues. CDR1 and CDR2 from the germline V gene are ENHRY and SYGVKD. CDR3 amino acids: CAISELGLAPSTDTQYF. CDR3 nucleotide sequence: TGTGCCATCAGTGAACTGGGACTAGCACCTAGCACAGATACGCAGTATTTT.

This clonotype has more than one count but fewer than ten. This chain links TRBV5-6 with TRBJ2-1; D gene ambiguous. This CDR3 is built from 16 residues. The V end was cut by 0 bases, the J end by 5 bases, with 15 bases between. CDR1 is SGHDT and CDR2 is YYEEEE in the germline V gene. The CDR3 nucleotides are TGTGCCAGCAGCTTGGTTGAGCGATACGCCAACAATGAGCAGTTCTTC. Translation gives CASSLVERYANNEQFF.

V is TRBV20-1 and J is TRBJ1-1; D gene uncertain. This CDR3 has 13 residues. V lost 1 base and J lost 4, with 10 bases in between. CDR1 DFQATT and CDR2 SNEGSKA come from the germline V gene (reference sequence). The CDR3 reads CSARGGSGTEAFF. The CDR3 DNA follows: TGCAGTGCTAGAGGAGGGTCGGGCACTGAAGCTTTCTTT.

The J gene is TRBJ2-2, the V gene TRBV6-1; the D gene could be TRBD1 or TRBD2 (6 bases each). Deletions cut 7 bases from V and 5 bases from J, with 17 bases between. CDR1 and CDR2 from the germline V gene are MNHNS and SASEGT. CDR3 length equals 15 residues. This chain's CDR3 is CASKSVGGLTGELFF. The CDR3 DNA reads TGTGCCAGCAAATCGGTTGGGGGGCTTACCGGGGAGCTGTTTTTT.

V and J are TRBV12-3 or TRBV12-4 and TRBJ1-1; 7 bases match TRBD1. CDR3 length: 13 amino acids. V gave up 5 bases and J gave up 4 bases; unmatched junction bases: 4. The CDR3 sequence: CASSQQGFTEAFF. The CDR3 DNA reads as TGTGCCAGCAGTCAACAGGGGTTCACTGAAGCTTTCTTT.

This clonotype has at least ten counts. The V and J genes are TRBV12-3 or TRBV12-4 and TRBJ1-5; D may be TRBD1 (6 bases). Between the trimmed V and J ends, which lost 3 bases and 2 bases, there was a span of 11 bases. The CDR3 is 15 residues long. The CDR3 is CASSFEGGGNQPQHF. CDR3 nucleotide sequence: TGTGCCAGCAGTTTCGAGGGGGGGGGCAATCAGCCCCAGCATTTT.

The chain's CDR3 is CASSPTRDSYNSPLHF. The CDR3, as DNA: TGCGCCAGCAGTCCAACTAGGGACAGCTATAATTCACCCCTCCACTTT. The rearrangement joins TRBV4-3 to TRBJ1-6; 7 bases align to TRBD1. The CDR3 has 16 residues. The J segment lost 3 bases and the V segment lost 6 bases, leaving 8 bases of the junction unmatched. Germline values: CDR1 LGHNA, CDR2 YSLEER.